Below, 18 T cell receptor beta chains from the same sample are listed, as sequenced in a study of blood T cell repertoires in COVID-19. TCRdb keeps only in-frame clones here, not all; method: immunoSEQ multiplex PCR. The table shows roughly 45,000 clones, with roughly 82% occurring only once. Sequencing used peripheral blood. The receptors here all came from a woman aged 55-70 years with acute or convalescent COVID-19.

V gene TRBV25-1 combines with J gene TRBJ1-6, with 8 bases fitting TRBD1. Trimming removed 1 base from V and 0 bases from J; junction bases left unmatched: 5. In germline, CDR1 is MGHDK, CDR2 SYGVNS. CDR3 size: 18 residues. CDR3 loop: CASSEWGQVASYNSPLHF. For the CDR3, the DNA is TGTGCCAGCAGTGAATGGGGACAGGTTGCCTCCTATAATTCACCCCTCCACTTT.

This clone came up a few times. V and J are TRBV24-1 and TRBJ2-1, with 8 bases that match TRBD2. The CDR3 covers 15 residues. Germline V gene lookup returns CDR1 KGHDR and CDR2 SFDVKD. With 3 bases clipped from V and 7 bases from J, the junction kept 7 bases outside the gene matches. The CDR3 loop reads CATSDGVAGLNEQFF. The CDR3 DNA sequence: TGTGCCACCAGTGATGGGGTAGCGGGGCTTAATGAGCAGTTCTTC.

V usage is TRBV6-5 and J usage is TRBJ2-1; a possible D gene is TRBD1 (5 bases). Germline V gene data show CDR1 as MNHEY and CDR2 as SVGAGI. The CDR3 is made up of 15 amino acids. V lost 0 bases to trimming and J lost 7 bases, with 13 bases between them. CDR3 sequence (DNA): TGTGCCAGCAGTTACTCGTCAGCAGGGCTAAATGAGCAGTTCTTC. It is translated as CASSYSSAGLNEQFF.

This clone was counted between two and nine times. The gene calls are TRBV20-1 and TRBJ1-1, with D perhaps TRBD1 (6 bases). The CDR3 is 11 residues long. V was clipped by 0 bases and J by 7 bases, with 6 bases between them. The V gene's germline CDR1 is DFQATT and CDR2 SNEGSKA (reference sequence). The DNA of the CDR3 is TGCAGTGCTAGAGAAGGGGGTGAAGCTTTCTTT. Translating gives CSAREGGEAFF.

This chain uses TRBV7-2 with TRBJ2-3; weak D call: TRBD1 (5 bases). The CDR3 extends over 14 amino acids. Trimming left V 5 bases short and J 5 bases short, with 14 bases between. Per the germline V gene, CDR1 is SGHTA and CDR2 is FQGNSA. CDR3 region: CASSAQVQEDTQYF. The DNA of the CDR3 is TGTGCCAGCAGCGCACAGGTTCAGGAAGATACGCAGTATTTT.

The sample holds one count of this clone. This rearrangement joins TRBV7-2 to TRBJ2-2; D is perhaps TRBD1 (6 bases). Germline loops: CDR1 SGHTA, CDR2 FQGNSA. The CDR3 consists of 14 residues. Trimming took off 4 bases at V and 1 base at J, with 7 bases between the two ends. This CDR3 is CASSWDKNTGELFF. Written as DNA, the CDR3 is TGTGCCAGCAGCTGGGACAAGAACACCGGGGAGCTGTTTTTT.

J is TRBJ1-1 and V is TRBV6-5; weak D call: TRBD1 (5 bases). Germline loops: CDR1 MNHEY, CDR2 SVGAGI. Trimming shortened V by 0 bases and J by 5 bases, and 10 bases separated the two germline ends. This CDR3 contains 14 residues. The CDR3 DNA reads TGTGCCAGCAGTTACTCACCCCCAGGGACTGAAGCTTTCTTT. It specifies CASSYSPPGTEAFF.

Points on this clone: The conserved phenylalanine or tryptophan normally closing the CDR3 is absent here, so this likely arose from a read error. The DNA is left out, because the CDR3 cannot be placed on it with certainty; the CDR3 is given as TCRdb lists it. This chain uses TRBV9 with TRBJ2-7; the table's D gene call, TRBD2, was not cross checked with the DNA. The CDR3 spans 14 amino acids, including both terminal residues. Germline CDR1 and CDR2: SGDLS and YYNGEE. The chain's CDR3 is CASSVAGTSGGDAL.

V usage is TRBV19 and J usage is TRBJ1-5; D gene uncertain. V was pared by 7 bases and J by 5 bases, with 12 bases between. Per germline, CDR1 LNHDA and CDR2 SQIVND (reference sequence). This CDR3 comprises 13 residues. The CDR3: CASTLGDDQPQHF. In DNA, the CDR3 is TGTGCCAGTACTTTGGGAGACGATCAGCCCCAGCATTTT.

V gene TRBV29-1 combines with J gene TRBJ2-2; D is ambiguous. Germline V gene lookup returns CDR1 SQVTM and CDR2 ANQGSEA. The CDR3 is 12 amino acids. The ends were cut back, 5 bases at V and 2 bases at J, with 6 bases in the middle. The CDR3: CSVRSNTGELFF. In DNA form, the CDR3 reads TGCAGCGTTAGGAGTAACACCGGGGAGCTGTTTTTT.

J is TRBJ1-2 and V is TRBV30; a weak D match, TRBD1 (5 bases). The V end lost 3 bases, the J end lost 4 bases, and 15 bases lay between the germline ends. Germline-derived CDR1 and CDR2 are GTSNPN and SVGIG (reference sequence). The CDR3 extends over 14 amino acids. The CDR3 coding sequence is TGTGCCTGGAGACAGACAGCCCCAGCCTATGGCTACACCTTC. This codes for CAWRQTAPAYGYTF.

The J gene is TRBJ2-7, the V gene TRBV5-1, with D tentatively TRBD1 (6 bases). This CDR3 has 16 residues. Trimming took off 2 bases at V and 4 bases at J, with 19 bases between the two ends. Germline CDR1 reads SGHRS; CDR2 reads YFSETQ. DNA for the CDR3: TGCGCCAGCAGCTTAGGGCCGGCAGGGGAGAATTACGAGCAGTACTTC. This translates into CASSLGPAGENYEQYF.

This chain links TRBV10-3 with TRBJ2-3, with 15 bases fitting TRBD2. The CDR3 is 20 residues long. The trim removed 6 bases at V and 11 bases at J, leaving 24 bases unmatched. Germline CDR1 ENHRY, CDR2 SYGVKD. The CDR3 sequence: CAIRPGTGTSGGFFAPGQYF. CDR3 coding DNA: TGTGCCATCAGACCCGGGACAGGGACTAGCGGGGGGTTTTTCGCCCCTGGGCAGTATTTT.

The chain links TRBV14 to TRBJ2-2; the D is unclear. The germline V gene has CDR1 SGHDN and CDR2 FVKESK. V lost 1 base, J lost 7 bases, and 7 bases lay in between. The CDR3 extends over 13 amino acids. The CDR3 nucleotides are TGTGCCAGCAGCCAAGCCCTAGGCGGGGAGCTGTTTTTT. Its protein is CASSQALGGELFF.

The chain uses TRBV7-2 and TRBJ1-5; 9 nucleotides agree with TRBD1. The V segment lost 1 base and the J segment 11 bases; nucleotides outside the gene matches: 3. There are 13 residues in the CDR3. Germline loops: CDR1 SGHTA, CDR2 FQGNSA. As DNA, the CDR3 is TGTGCCAGCAGCTTAGTAGGGACAGGGACCCAGCATTTT. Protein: CASSLVGTGTQHF.

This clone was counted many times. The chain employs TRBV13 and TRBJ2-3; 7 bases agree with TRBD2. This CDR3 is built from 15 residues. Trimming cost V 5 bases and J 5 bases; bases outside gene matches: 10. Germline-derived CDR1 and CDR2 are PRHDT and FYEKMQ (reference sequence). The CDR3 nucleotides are TGTGCCAGCAGCCGGGGGACCGGCGGGGGAGATACGCAGTATTTT. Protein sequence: CASSRGTGGGDTQYF. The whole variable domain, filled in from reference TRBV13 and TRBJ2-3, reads AAGVIQSPRHLIKEKRETATLKCYPIPRHDTVYWYQQGPGQDPQFLISFYEKMQSDKGSIPDRFSAQQFSDYHSELNMSSLELGDSALYFCASSRGTGGGDTQYFGPGTRLTVL.

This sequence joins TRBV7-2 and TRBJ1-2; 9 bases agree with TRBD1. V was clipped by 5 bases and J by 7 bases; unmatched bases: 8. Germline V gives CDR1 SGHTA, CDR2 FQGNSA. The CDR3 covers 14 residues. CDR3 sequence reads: CASSPGQGRSGYTF. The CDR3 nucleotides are TGTGCCAGCAGCCCTGGACAGGGGCGTAGTGGCTACACCTTC.

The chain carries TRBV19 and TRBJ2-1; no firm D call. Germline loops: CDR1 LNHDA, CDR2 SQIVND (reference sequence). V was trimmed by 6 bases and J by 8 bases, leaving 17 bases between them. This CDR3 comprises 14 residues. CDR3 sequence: CASRRYSGFDEQFF. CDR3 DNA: TGTGCCAGTAGAAGGTACAGTGGTTTTGATGAGCAGTTCTTC.